These 26 T cell receptor beta chains were all obtained from the same sample, sequenced in a study of beta chain features in type 1 diabetes. Study results and caveats: Shortening that was moderate but significant affected the TCRB CDR3s of Type 1 diabetes patients in all four CD4+ subsets.

Expressed TCRB transcripts got sequenced, as all isolated RNA was reverse transcribed. The method was immunoSEQ multiplex PCR; TCRdb's version includes in-frame clones alone and lacks a portion of them. The repertoire includes about 160,000 clones, about 10% of them detected once, and 0.7% sits in the top ten. Their antigens are not known. Sequenced: central memory CD4+ T cells from blood. The receptors shown here come from a woman between 25 and 40 years old with type 1 diabetes.

V and J are TRBV7-9 and TRBJ1-5, with a weak D call TRBD1 (5 bases). The CDR3 contains 13 residues. Between the trimmed V and J ends, which lost 0 bases and 5 bases, there was a span of 5 bases. Germline lookup yields CDR1 SEHNR and CDR2 FQNEAQ (reference sequence). CDR3 loop: CASSLAGDQPQHF. The CDR3 DNA reads as TGTGCCAGCAGCTTAGCAGGGGATCAGCCCCAGCATTTT.

The V gene is TRBV19, the J gene TRBJ1-2; 8 bases match TRBD1. Trimming removed 4 bases from V and 8 bases from J; junction bases left unmatched: 9. CDR3 length: 14 amino acids. Germline CDR1 LNHDA, CDR2 SQIVND (reference sequence). The chain's CDR3 is CASSTPDRGRGYTF. For the CDR3, the DNA is TGTGCCAGTAGTACCCCTGACAGGGGAAGAGGCTACACCTTC.

This clone came up a few times. This rearrangement joins TRBV30 to TRBJ2-7; no firm D call. The ends were cut back, 8 bases at V and 0 bases at J, with 17 bases in the middle. Germline lookup yields CDR1 GTSNPN and CDR2 SVGIG (reference sequence). This CDR3 contains 14 residues. The CDR3 spells CASSRPGYSYEQYF. CDR3 in DNA: TGTGCCAGTAGCCGTCCTGGGTACTCCTACGAGCAGTACTTC.

The sample holds many counts of this clone. The chain uses TRBV7-8 and TRBJ2-3, with unresolved D. V was shortened by 3 bases and J by 7 bases, with 11 bases between the two germline ends. CDR3 length: 13 residues. CDR1 is SGHVS, CDR2 FQNEAQ, per germline. The chain's CDR3 is CASSFSGTNTQYF. The CDR3 DNA reads TGTGCCAGCAGCTTCTCTGGCACGAATACGCAGTATTTT.

V and J are TRBV9 and TRBJ2-5, with TRBD1 matching 7 bases. The V gene's germline CDR1 is SGDLS and CDR2 YYNGEE. V lost 3 bases to trimming and J lost 3 bases; unmatched junction nucleotides: 5. The CDR3 is 14 amino acids. The CDR3 DNA reads TGTGCCAGCAGCGAACAGGGACAGAAAGAGACCCAGTACTTC. Its protein product is CASSEQGQKETQYF.

V gene TRBV5-5 combines with J gene TRBJ2-1; D gene uncertain. Trimming left V 0 bases short and J 10 bases short, with 8 bases between. The CDR3 contains 12 residues. Germline V gene sequence: CDR1 SGHKS, CDR2 YYEKEE (reference sequence). The CDR3 here is CASSLALEEQFF. In DNA, the CDR3 is TGTGCCAGCAGCTTGGCCCTAGAGGAGCAGTTCTTC.

On this clone: This specimen includes other DNA sequences encoding the same CDR3. The J gene is TRBJ2-3, the V gene TRBV20-1; a possible D gene is TRBD2 (5 bases). V was trimmed by 5 bases and J by 6 bases, leaving 9 bases between them. This CDR3 spans 11 amino acids. CDR1 and CDR2 (germline): DFQATT, SNEGSKA (reference sequence). For the CDR3, the DNA is TGCAGTGCTCCCCGCGGGGATACGCAGTATTTT. Translated: CSAPRGDTQYF.

This clone was seen a handful of times. The gene calls are TRBV11-3 and TRBJ2-1; possible D gene TRBD2, 7 bases. Trimming cost V 0 bases and J 7 bases, with 19 bases left between them. This CDR3 is built from 17 residues. Germline V lookup: CDR1 SGHNT, CDR2 YENEEA. CDR3 region: CASSLEVGRGLINEQFF. In nucleotides, the CDR3 is TGTGCCAGCAGCTTAGAGGTGGGGCGGGGGCTCATAAATGAGCAGTTCTTC.

V gene TRBV2 combines with J gene TRBJ2-5; D call uncertain. The germline V gene encodes CDR1 SNHLY and CDR2 FYNNEI. V lost 8 bases, J lost 5 bases, and 9 bases lay in between. The CDR3 length is 11 residues. CDR3 sequence reads: CASAFSETQYF. CDR3 DNA: TGTGCCAGCGCATTCAGTGAGACCCAGTACTTC.

This chain joins TRBV7-9 and TRBJ1-5; D is unclear. Germline loops: CDR1 SEHNR, CDR2 FQNEAQ (reference sequence). The CDR3 runs to 12 residues. V lost 1 base and J lost 7, with 5 bases in between. The CDR3 DNA reads as TGTGCCAGCAGCTTAGATGAGCAGCCCCAGCATTTT. This sequence encodes CASSLDEQPQHF.

This sequence joins TRBV6-6 and TRBJ1-1; TRBD1 might be the D (5 bases). V was shortened by 7 bases and J by 8 bases, with 17 bases between the two germline ends. The length of the CDR3 is 13 residues. Germline CDR1 and CDR2: MNHNY and SVGAGI (reference sequence). This CDR3 is CASNFRQSNEAFF. CDR3 nucleotide sequence: TGTGCCAGCAATTTTCGACAGAGCAACGAAGCTTTCTTT.

This rearrangement joins TRBV11-2 to TRBJ2-5; D is unclear. The J call may be mistaken, given a closer DNA end match to TRBJ2-7. This CDR3 spans 14 amino acids. Looked up from germline, CDR1 is SGHAT and CDR2 is FQNNGV. The CDR3 nucleotides read TGTGCCAGCAGCTTAGTGGGCCACTCCTACGAGCAGTACTTC. Amino acids: CASSLVGHSYEQYF.

This clone was seen more than once but under ten times. The V and J genes are TRBV18 and TRBJ1-2; a weak D match, TRBD1 (5 bases). The CDR3 consists of 13 residues. The germline CDR1 and CDR2 sequences are KGHSH and LQKENI. The ends were cut back, 3 bases at V and 13 bases at J, with 18 bases in the middle. The CDR3: CASSPGGEGRSTF. CDR3 coding DNA: TGTGCCAGCTCACCTGGAGGGGAGGGCCGATCCACCTTC.

The chain uses TRBV21-1 and TRBJ2-7; no check of the table's D call, TRBD1, against the DNA was made. TRBV21-1 is an annotated pseudogene. The CDR3 contains 15 residues. CDR3 region: CASSKWTVRIYEQYF. Here the CDR3 DNA reads TGTGCCAGCAGCAAATGGACAGTGAGGATCTACGAGCAGTACTTC.

The V and J genes are TRBV7-9 and TRBJ2-1; a weak D match, TRBD2 (6 bases). Germline CDR1 and CDR2: SEHNR and FQNEAQ (reference sequence). This CDR3 region has 15 residues. Deletions cut 4 bases from V and 5 bases from J, with 15 bases between. DNA for the CDR3: TGTGCCAGCAGCTATCCGGGACTGGAGAACAATGAGCAGTTCTTC. Residues: CASSYPGLENNEQFF.

This clone was seen ten or more times. The chain couples TRBV30 to TRBJ2-5; 9 bases line up with TRBD2. Trimming at V came to 7 bases and at J to 4 bases, leaving 10 bases not matched to a gene. Per germline, CDR1 GTSNPN and CDR2 SVGIG (reference sequence). The CDR3 extends over 14 amino acids. The CDR3 loop is CAFLQAGGSETQYF. In DNA, the CDR3 is TGTGCCTTCCTCCAAGCGGGAGGTTCAGAGACCCAGTACTTC.

The chain carries TRBV5-1 and TRBJ1-2; TRBD1 might be the D (6 bases). The CDR3 totals 14 residues. With 0 bases removed from V and 8 bases from J, the gap between germline ends came to 14 bases. Per germline, CDR1 SGHRS and CDR2 YFSETQ. The CDR3 spells CASSLDRESSGYTF. The CDR3, as DNA: TGCGCCAGCAGCTTGGACAGGGAATCTAGCGGCTACACCTTC. Full variable domain (outside the CDR3, taken from reference TRBV5-1 and TRBJ1-2): KAGVTQTPRYLIKTRGQQVTLSCSPISGHRSVSWYQQTPGQGLQFLFEYFSETQRNKGNFPGRFSGRQFSNSRSEMNVSTLELGDSALYLCASSLDRESSGYTFGSGTRLTVV.

The chain links TRBV30 to TRBJ1-2; 9 bases are shared with TRBD1. The CDR3 loop spans 15 amino acids. V was clipped by 2 bases and J by 4 bases; unmatched bases: 8. Germline-derived CDR1 and CDR2 are GTSNPN and SVGIG (reference sequence). CDR3 DNA: TGTGCCTGGAGTATTCCGGGACAGGGACGCTATGGCTACACCTTC. Amino acid sequence: CAWSIPGQGRYGYTF.

This clone was seen only a few times. This rearrangement joins TRBV9 to TRBJ2-5; the match to TRBD1 covers 12 bases. The CDR3 runs to 15 residues. Unmatched junction bases numbered 6, after V lost 4 bases and J lost 5 bases. CDR1 is SGDLS and CDR2 is YYNGEE in the germline V gene. The CDR3 loop is CASSHGTGGIETQYF. CDR3 nucleotides: TGTGCCAGCAGCCACGGGACAGGGGGCATCGAGACCCAGTACTTC.

The rearrangement uses TRBV6-1 and TRBJ1-1; D is perhaps TRBD1 (5 bases). Trimming left V 6 bases short and J 3 bases short, with 11 bases between. From germline, CDR1 is MNHNS and CDR2 SASEGT. CDR3 length: 13 residues. CDR3 loop: CASRDNWDTEAFF. DNA of the CDR3: TGTGCCAGCAGGGACAATTGGGACACTGAAGCTTTCTTT.

The V call is TRBV2, the J call TRBJ2-7; 9 bases are shared with TRBD2. The J segment lost 4 bases and the V segment lost 7 bases, leaving 2 bases of the junction unmatched. From germline, CDR1 is SNHLY and CDR2 FYNNEI. This CDR3 region has 12 residues. CDR3 in DNA: TGTGCCAGCAAGCGGGAGGAGTACGAGCAGTACTTC. It is translated as CASKREEYEQYF. The variable domain in full, completed from reference TRBV2 and TRBJ2-7, reads EPEVTQTPSHQVTQMGQEVILRCVPISNHLYFYWYRQILGQKVEFLVSFYNNEISEKSEIFDDQFSVERPDGSNFTLKIRSTKLEDSAMYFCASKREEYEQYFGPGTRLTVT.

Only a few counts were recorded for this clone. The J gene is TRBJ1-2, the V gene TRBV27; tentatively, D is TRBD1 (5 bases). This CDR3 has 13 amino acids. Trimming left V 6 bases short and J 6 bases short, with 14 bases between. The germline V gene has CDR1 MNHEY and CDR2 SMNVEV (reference sequence). CDR3 nucleotides: TGTGCCAGCAGAAGGGGTCAGGGCCATGGCTACACCTTC. Translated: CASRRGQGHGYTF.

This clone showed up just a few times. The chain combines TRBV5-1 with TRBJ1-2, with 7 bases identical to TRBD1. With 6 bases clipped from V and 5 bases from J, the junction kept 10 bases outside the gene matches. CDR1 SGHRS and CDR2 YFSETQ come from the germline V gene. The CDR3 runs 14 residues. The CDR3 region is CASTIPGQLYGYTF. Here the CDR3 DNA reads TGCGCCAGCACCATTCCGGGACAGCTATATGGCTACACCTTC.

This chain links TRBV11-2 with TRBJ1-1, with 8 bases matching TRBD1. Trimming took 2 bases from V and 5 from J; bases not matched to a gene: 7. The germline gives CDR1 SGHAT, CDR2 FQNNGV. The CDR3 sequence is 15 residues long. CDR3 protein: CASSLLQGAPTEAFF. CDR3 DNA sequence: TGTGCCAGCAGCTTATTGCAGGGGGCGCCTACTGAAGCTTTCTTT.

Only a few counts were recorded for this clone. J is TRBJ2-5 and V is TRBV7-8; 14 bases agree with TRBD2. With 5 bases clipped from V and 4 bases from J, the junction kept 6 bases outside the gene matches. The germline CDR1 and CDR2 sequences are SGHVS and FQNEAQ. CDR3 size: 16 residues. CDR3 protein: CASSKTSGRAPETQYF. The CDR3 DNA follows: TGTGCCAGCAGCAAGACTAGCGGGAGGGCCCCAGAGACCCAGTACTTC. The entire variable domain, with the rest obtained from reference TRBV7-8 and TRBJ2-5, is as follows: GAGVSQSPRYKVAKRGQDVALRCDPISGHVSLFWYQQALGQGPEFLTYFQNEAQLDKSGLPSDRFFAERPEGSVSTLKIQRTQQEDSAVYLCASSKTSGRAPETQYFGPGTRLLVL.

V and J are TRBV5-1 and TRBJ2-3; D not resolved. Trimming removed 4 bases at V and 0 bases at J, with 3 bases between. The CDR3 covers 12 residues. The germline gives CDR1 SGHRS, CDR2 YFSETQ. The CDR3 nucleotides read TGCGCCAGCAGCGCGAGCACAGATACGCAGTATTTT. Protein product: CASSASTDTQYF.